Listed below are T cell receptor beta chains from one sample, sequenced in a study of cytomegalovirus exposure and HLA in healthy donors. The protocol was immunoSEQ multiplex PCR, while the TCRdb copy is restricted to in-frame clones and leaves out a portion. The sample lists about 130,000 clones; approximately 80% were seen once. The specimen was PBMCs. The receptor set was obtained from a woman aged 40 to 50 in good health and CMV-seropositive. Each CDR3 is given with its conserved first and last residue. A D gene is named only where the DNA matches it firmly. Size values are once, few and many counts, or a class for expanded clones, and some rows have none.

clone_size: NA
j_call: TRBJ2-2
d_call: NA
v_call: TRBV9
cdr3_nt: TGTGCCAGCAGCGTAAGGGGATCGAACACCGGGGAGCTGTTTTTT
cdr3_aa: CASSVRGSNTGELFF

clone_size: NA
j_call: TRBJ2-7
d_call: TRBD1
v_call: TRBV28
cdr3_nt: TGTGCCAGCACCCGGACAGGGTACTACGAGCAGTACTTC
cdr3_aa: CASTRTGYYEQYF

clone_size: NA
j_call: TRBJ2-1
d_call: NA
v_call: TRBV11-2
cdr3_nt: TGTGCCAGCAGCTTAGGGACTTATGAGCAGTTCTTC
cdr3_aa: CASSLGTYEQFF

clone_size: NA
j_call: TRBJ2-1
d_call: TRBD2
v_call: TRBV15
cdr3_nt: TGTGCCACCAGCAGAGATCAGGCTAGCGGCTTCGATGAGCAGTTCTTC
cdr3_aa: CATSRDQASGFDEQFF

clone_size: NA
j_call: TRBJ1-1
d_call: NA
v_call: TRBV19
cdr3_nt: TGTGCCAGTAGTGGGTACCAGGGCACTGAAGCTTTCTTT
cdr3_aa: CASSGYQGTEAFF

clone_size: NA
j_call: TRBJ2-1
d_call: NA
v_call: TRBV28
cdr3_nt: TGTGCCAGCGGTCCTTTAGCTTTTGAGCAGTTCTTC
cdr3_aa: CASGPLAFEQFF

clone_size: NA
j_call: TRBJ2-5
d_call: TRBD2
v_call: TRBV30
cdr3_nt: TGTGCCGGACGGGGCGGGAGTTTGGAGACCCAGTACTTC
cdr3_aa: CAGRGGSLETQYF

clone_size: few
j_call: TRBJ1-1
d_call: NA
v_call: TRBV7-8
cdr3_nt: TGTGCCAGCAGCTTACAGGGTTGGAACACTGAAGCTTTCTTT
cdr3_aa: CASSLQGWNTEAFF

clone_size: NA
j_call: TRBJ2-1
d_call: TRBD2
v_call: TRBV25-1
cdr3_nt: TGTGCCAGCAGTAAACCGGGACTAGCGGGTTTTAATGAGCAGTTCTTC
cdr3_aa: CASSKPGLAGFNEQFF

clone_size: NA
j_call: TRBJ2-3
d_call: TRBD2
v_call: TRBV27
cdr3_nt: TGTGCCAGCAGTTTAGCGGGGGTGCAGTATTTT
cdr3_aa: CASSLAGVQYF

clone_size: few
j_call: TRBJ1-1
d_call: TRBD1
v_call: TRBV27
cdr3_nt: TGTGCCAGCAGTTTTTTACAGGGGAAACCCTACTCGAGGGCTGAAGCTTTCTTT
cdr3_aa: CASSFLQGKPYSRAEAFF

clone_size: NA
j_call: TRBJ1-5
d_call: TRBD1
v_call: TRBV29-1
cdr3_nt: TGCAGCGTTCAGACAGGGGGTGCTGATCAGCCCCAGCATTTT
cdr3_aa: CSVQTGGADQPQHF

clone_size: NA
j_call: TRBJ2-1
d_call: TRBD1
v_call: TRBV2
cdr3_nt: TGTGCCAGCAGCAGGGACAGGGGATGGGGTGAGCAGTTCTTC
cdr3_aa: CASSRDRGWGEQFF

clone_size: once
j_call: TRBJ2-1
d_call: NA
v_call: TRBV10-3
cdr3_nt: TGTGCCATCAGTGTGGGGGACACCGGGACTATGCTTGAGCAGTTCTTC
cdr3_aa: CAISVGDTGTMLEQFF

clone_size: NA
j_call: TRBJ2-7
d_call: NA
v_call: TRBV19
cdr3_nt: TGTGCCAGTAGTCTCACTCGGAGCAGAAGCGAGCAGTACTTC
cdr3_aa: CASSLTRSRSEQYF

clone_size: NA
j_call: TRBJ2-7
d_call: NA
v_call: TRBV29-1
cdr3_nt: TGCAGCGCTTCGACAGGTGGGTCAGGGGAGCAGTACTTC
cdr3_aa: CSASTGGSGEQYF

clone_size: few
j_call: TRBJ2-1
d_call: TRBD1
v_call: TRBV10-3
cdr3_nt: TGTGCCATCAGTGAAGGATTGCAGGGGGTATACAATGAGCAGTTCTTC
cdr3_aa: CAISEGLQGVYNEQFF

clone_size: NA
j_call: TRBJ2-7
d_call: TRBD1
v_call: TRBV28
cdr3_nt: TGTGCCAGCAGCCTTACAGGGGACTACGAGCAGTACTTC
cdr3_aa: CASSLTGDYEQYF

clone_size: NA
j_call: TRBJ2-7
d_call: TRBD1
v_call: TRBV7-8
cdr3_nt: TGTGCCAGCAGCTTAGGACAGGGGATTGGCTACGAGCAGTACTTC
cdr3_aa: CASSLGQGIGYEQYF

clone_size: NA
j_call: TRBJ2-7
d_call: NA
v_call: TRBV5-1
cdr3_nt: TGCGCCAGCAGCTTGCAGGGGAACTACGAGCAGTACTTC
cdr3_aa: CASSLQGNYEQYF

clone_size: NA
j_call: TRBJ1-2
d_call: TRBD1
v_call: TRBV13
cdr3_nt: TGTGCCAGCAGCTCCGGGACAGGGTTCTATGGCTACACCTTC
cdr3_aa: CASSSGTGFYGYTF

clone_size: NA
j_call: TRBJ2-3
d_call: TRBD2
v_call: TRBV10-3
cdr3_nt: TGTGCCATCAGTGAGCCGGGACTAGCGGGAGGGGGGGATACGCAGTATTTT
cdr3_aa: CAISEPGLAGGGDTQYF

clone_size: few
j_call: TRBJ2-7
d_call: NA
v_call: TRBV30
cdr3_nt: TGTGCCTGGAGTTCAGGGAACAACGAGCAGTACTTC
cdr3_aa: CAWSSGNNEQYF

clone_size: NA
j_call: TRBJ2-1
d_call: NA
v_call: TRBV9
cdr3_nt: TGTGCCAGCAGCGTAGAGTCAGGGGAGGGTGAGCAGTTCTTC
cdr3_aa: CASSVESGEGEQFF

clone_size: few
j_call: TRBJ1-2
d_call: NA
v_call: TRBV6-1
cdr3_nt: TGTGCCAGCAGTGGAGGGGGTCATGGGCAGGGGAGTCCCTATGGCTACACCTTC
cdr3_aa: CASSGGGHGQGSPYGYTF

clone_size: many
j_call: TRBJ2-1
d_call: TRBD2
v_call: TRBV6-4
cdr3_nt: TGTGCCAGCAGTCTAACTAGCGGGGTCCCCTACAATGAGCAGTTCTTC
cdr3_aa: CASSLTSGVPYNEQFF

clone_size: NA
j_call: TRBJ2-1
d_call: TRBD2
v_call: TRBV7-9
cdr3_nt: TGTGCCAGCAGCTTATGGGCGGGAGCCTACAATGAGCAGTTCTTC
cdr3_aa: CASSLWAGAYNEQFF

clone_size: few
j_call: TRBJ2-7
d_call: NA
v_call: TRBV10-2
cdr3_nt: TGCGCCAGCAGCCGCGGCGGGGGCGCCGAGCAGTACTTC
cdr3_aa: CASSRGGGAEQYF

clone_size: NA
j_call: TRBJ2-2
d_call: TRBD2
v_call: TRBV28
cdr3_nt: TGTGCCAGCAGTTTGCGACTAGCGGGAGGTATACGGATCGGGGAGCTGTTTTTT
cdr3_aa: CASSLRLAGGIRIGELFF

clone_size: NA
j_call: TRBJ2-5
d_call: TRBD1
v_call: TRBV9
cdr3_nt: TGTGCCAGCAGCGTAGAAGTTGGGACAGGCAAAGAGACCCAGTACTTC
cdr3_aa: CASSVEVGTGKETQYF

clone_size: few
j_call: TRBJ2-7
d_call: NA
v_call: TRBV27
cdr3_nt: TGTGCCAGCAGCCCACTGGACTTCTTCCACGAGCAGTACTTC
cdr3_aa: CASSPLDFFHEQYF

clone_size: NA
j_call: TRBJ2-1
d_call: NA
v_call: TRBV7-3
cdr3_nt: TGTGCCAGCAGCTTATTTGGCGGACTAACCCCCTCTGAGCAGTTCTTC
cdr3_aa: CASSLFGGLTPSEQFF

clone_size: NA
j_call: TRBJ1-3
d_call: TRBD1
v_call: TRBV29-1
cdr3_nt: TGCAGCGTCGAGGACAGGAGGGGAAACACCATATATTTT
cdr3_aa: CSVEDRRGNTIYF

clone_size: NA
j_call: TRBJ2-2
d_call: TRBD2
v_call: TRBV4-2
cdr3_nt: TGTGCCAGCAGCCAAGCTCCCCTTAGGACTAGCGGGGTCGCGAACACCGGGGAGCTGTTTTTT
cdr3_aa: CASSQAPLRTSGVANTGELFF

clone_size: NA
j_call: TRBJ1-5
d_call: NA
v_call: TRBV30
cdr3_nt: TGTGCCTGGAGTAGACAAAATCAGCCCCAGCATTTT
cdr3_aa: CAWSRQNQPQHF